This TCR beta chain was obtained from a study of cytomegalovirus exposure and HLA in healthy donors. A word on this clone: Its antigen is not known.

PCR amplification relied on 60 Vbeta primers (plus 13 Jbeta primers). The table came from immunoSEQ multiplex PCR; TCRdb's copy has only in-frame clones and leaves some out. The table shows about 130,000 clones, with 55% to 75% occurring only once. Broader study findings: Later analysis identified a missense DCLRE1C variant that was linked to TCR beta V- and J-gene trimming. Some TCR beta chains (roughly 160 of them) were listed as cytomegalovirus-associated.

This CDR3 spans 11 amino acids. The V gene lost 9 bases and the J gene lost 7 bases, with 12 bases spanning the gap. The germline CDR1 and CDR2 sequences are MGHDK and SYGVNS. Sequenced input: PBMCs. The source of this sequence is a man aged 25 to 40 in good health and CMV-seropositive. This chain connects TRBV25-1 to TRBJ1-1; D not certain. The CDR3 DNA is TGTGCCAGTGGAGTGGCCCGTGAAGCTTTCTTT. This gives the protein CASGVAREAFF.